This entry features one T cell receptor (beta chain) sequence. Only in-frame clones appear in the TCRdb table, and some are missing; sequencing was by immunoSEQ multiplex PCR. This table holds around 2,000,000 clones, around 96% found once. The germline V and J ends were trimmed by 0 bases and 5 bases, with 11 bases remaining between them. This CDR3 has 14 amino acids. Germline CDR1 is MNHEY and CDR2 is SVGAGI. The record originates from a study of shared clonotypes between healthy human individuals. Study summary: Each donor had three CD4 naive, three CD4 memory, two CD8 naive and one CD8 memory plate.

Naive CD8 cells were CD45RO-negative, positively selected for CCR7, excluding terminally differentiated effector memory CD45RA+ cells. Sequenced sample: naive CD8+ T cells sorted from blood. The chain uses TRBV6-5 and TRBJ2-7; weak D call: TRBD1 (5 bases). The TCR originated in a man between 18 and 35 years old in good health. The CDR3 loop is CASSYSRQTDEQYF. The CDR3 nucleotides read TGTGCCAGCAGTTACTCGAGACAGACCGACGAGCAGTACTTC.